This record concerns one TCR beta chain sequence. The data derive from a study of blood T cell repertoires in COVID-19. Recruits, aged roughly 18 to 100 years, lived in 24 US areas. Participant-given clinical history determined each cohort assignment. In the study's own analysis: Estimated nucleated cell counts came from reference gene primer amplification. TCRdb's copy holds only in-frame clones and misses some; the assay was immunoSEQ multiplex PCR. V and J calls and clone size come straight from that table; D and trimming were deduced from the DNA. The table records about 440,000 clones, 70% to 90% of them present only once. CDR1 and CDR2 (germline): SNHLY, FYNNEI. The germline V and J ends were trimmed by 6 bases and 2 bases, with 13 bases remaining between them. The CDR3 consists of 15 residues.

The origin of this receptor is a woman aged 18-29 years with acute COVID-19. Sequenced sample: PBMCs or T cells enriched from blood (not recorded which). This sequence joins TRBV2 and TRBJ1-4; no firm D call. Written as DNA, the CDR3 is TGTGCCAGCAGGGAGACCGGGAGGACTAATGAAAAACTGTTTTTT. Its protein product is CASRETGRTNEKLFF.